This T cell receptor (beta chain) was found in a study of control samples from healthy donors and cancer patients. Clones were sequenced by immunoSEQ multiplex PCR, and TCRdb holds only the in-frame ones, with some missing. Of about 76,000 clones detected, approximately 88% appear once; the ten largest clones hold approximately 9.8%. CDR1 and CDR2 from the germline V gene are GTSNPN and SVGIG (reference sequence). Trimming stripped 3 bases from V and 5 bases from J, with 17 bases between. The CDR3 has 15 amino acids. Source material: PBMCs. The sequence was collected from a woman aged 45 to 65 with colorectal cancer. V and J are TRBV30 and TRBJ1-5, with D possibly being TRBD1 (6 bases). In DNA, the CDR3 is TGTGCCTGGAGGGTTCCCGACAGGTGGGATCAGCCCCAGCATTTT. Amino acids: CAWRVPDRWDQPQHF.